This paragraph reports one T cell receptor (beta chain). The antigen is undetermined. Thyroid ultrasound and orbital computed tomography, with clinical symptoms and serum thyroxine and TRAb, informed diagnoses. The data originate from a study of T cells in Graves' hyperthyroidism and ophthalmopathy. Study-level results: Most thyroid-expanded clonotypes above 0.001 were also found in blood.

Template material for amplifying TCR beta CDR3 regions consisted of RNA transcripts. The study used the HTBI primer set for a first-round RT-PCR of the TCR CDR3. TCRdb re-called the multiplex PCR reads with MiXCR, one entry per CDR3 protein. The sample includes about 610,000 distinct CDR3 sequences, about 45% of them seen just once. Germline CDR1 reads SGHTA; CDR2 reads FQGNSA. With 6 bases removed from V and 0 bases from J, the gap between germline ends came to 18 bases. The length of the CDR3 is 16 residues. This clonotype originated in a woman in her late teens or twenties with Graves' hyperthyroidism. The rearrangement links TRBV7-2 to TRBJ2-7, with D uncertain. Material: peripheral blood or thyroid tissue (not recorded which). CDR3 sequence: CASSEAPAASSYEQYF. CDR3 coding DNA: TGTGCCAGCAGTGAAGCGCCCGCGGCCAGCTCCTACGAGCAGTACTTC.